A selection of T cell receptor beta chains follows, all from one sample in a study of T cells in Graves' hyperthyroidism and ophthalmopathy. TCRdb fed the multiplex PCR reads into MiXCR, producing one record per CDR3 protein. The sample lists a few hundred thousand distinct CDR3 sequences, less than 20% occurring once. Sequencing used blood. The receptors were sampled from a man aged 45-60 years with Graves' ophthalmopathy. The CDR3 runs from the conserved cysteine through the conserved F or W. The D gene is left open where the match is weak. Size tells how often a clone was seen (once, few, many) or the class of an expanded clone, and some rows leave it out.

NA TRBD2 TRBJ2-2 TRBV6-1 18 CASSEARTSFLETGELFF TGTGCCAGCAGTGAAGCGCGGACTAGCTTTTTGGAAACCGGGGAGCTGTTTTTT
many TRBD2 TRBJ2-3 TRBV28 16 CASSPNSGRGTDTQYF TGTGCCAGCAGTCCGAATAGCGGGAGGGGAACAGATACGCAGTATTTT
NA NA TRBJ2-1 TRBV12-3/TRBV12-4 16 CASSDLASAPYNEQFF TGTGCCAGCAGTGATTTGGCTAGCGCACCCTACAATGAGCAGTTCTTC
NA NA TRBJ2-4 TRBV6-2/TRBV6-3 16 CASIKSGSGVKNIQYF TGTGCCAGCATAAAGTCGGGCTCGGGGGTCAAAAACATTCAGTACTTC
NA TRBD1 TRBJ2-1 TRBV5-8 15 CASSLRQGSYNEQFF TGTGCCAGCAGCTTGAGACAGGGCTCCTACAATGAGCAGTTCTTC
NA NA TRBJ1-5 TRBV5-1 15 CASSLVGGSNQPQHF TGCGCCAGCAGCTTGGTAGGGGGAAGCAATCAGCCCCAGCATTTT
NA TRBD2 TRBJ2-7 TRBV7-9 16 CASSLDGGRASYEQYF TGTGCCAGCAGCTTAGACGGCGGGAGGGCCTCCTACGAGCAGTACTTC
many TRBD2 TRBJ2-3 TRBV18 14 CASSQAGVRDTQYF TGTGCCAGCTCACAAGCGGGAGTAAGAGATACGCAGTATTTT
NA NA TRBJ2-1 TRBV10-3 18 CAISESTPQSPLYNEQFF TGTGCCATCAGTGAGTCGACTCCCCAGAGCCCCCTCTACAATGAGCAGTTCTTC
many NA TRBJ2-5 TRBV11-2 16 CASSLAALGAQETQYF TGTGCCAGCAGCTTAGCCGCTTTGGGGGCTCAAGAGACCCAGTACTTC
many TRBD1 TRBJ1-1 TRBV12-3/TRBV12-4 14 CASTLTGKATEAFF TGTGCCAGCACCTTGACAGGGAAGGCCACTGAAGCTTTCTTT
few NA TRBJ2-1 TRBV6-2/TRBV6-3 16 CASSYSLGSSYNEQFF TGTGCCAGCAGTTACTCTTTGGGGAGCTCCTACAATGAGCAGTTCTTC
NA NA TRBJ2-1 TRBV6-2/TRBV6-3 13 CASRVAGGNEQFF TGTGCCAGCAGAGTTGCGGGCGGCAATGAGCAGTTCTTC
NA NA TRBJ2-3 TRBV19 13 CATTSQNTDTQYF TGTGCCACAACGTCCCAGAACACAGATACGCAGTATTTT
many NA TRBJ1-5 TRBV30 14 CAWSSRASLQPQHF TGTGCCTGGAGTTCCCGGGCCAGTCTTCAGCCCCAGCATTTT
NA NA TRBJ2-7 TRBV9 15 CASSPSPQISYEQYF TGTGCCAGCAGCCCCAGCCCGCAGATCTCCTACGAGCAGTACTTC
many TRBD2 TRBJ2-3 TRBV24-1 17 CATSERLAGAPPDTQYF TGTGCCACCAGTGAAAGACTAGCGGGAGCCCCCCCAGATACGCAGTATTTT